These 13 T cell receptor beta chains came from one sample sequenced in a study of T cell responses to AZD1222 COVID-19 vaccine. Measured with immunoSEQ multiplex PCR; TCRdb has only the in-frame clones, and not every one. The sample holds about 89,000 clones, roughly 84% seen once. Sample: peripheral blood, taken 28 days after the second AZD1222 dose. The origin of the receptors is an adult who received the AZD1222 COVID-19 vaccine.

The genes are TRBV5-1 and TRBJ2-3; no definite D call. The CDR3 runs to 16 residues. Germline CDR1 and CDR2: SGHRS and YFSETQ. Deletions cut 4 bases from V and 2 bases from J, with 17 bases between. This CDR3 reads CASSTMSATFTDTQYF. The CDR3 region has the DNA TGCGCCAGCAGCACCATGAGCGCCACCTTCACAGATACGCAGTATTTT.

This clone was observed once. The chain is built from TRBV7-9 and TRBJ2-7; D might be TRBD1 or TRBD2, each matching 6 bases. The CDR3 length is 15 residues. From germline, CDR1 is SEHNR and CDR2 FQNEAQ (reference sequence). V gave up 1 base and J gave up 5 bases, with 15 bases separating them. The CDR3 nucleotides are TGTGCCAGCAGCTTAGACGGGGGCAGGGGTAACGAGCAGTACTTC. It codes for CASSLDGGRGNEQYF.

This clone was recorded once. The genes are TRBV6-2 or TRBV6-3 and TRBJ1-1; D not resolved. V was trimmed by 4 bases and J by 11 bases, leaving 17 bases between them. The CDR3 spans 13 residues. Germline V CDR1 and CDR2: MNHEY, SVGEGT. CDR3: CASSFRTVRRAFF. The CDR3 DNA reads TGTGCCAGCAGTTTCCGGACCGTCCGGAGGGCTTTCTTT.

This chain links TRBV6-6 with TRBJ1-2, with D hard to call. V was clipped by 6 bases and J by 8 bases, with 22 bases between them. The CDR3 loop spans 15 amino acids. Looked up from germline, CDR1 is MNHNY and CDR2 is SVGAGI (reference sequence). This chain's CDR3 is CASSRDAMESRGYTF. The CDR3 nucleotides are TGTGCCAGCAGCCGCGACGCGATGGAGTCGAGAGGCTACACCTTC.

The rearrangement joins TRBV7-2 to TRBJ1-5; D remains ambiguous. Trimming cost V 5 bases and J 0 bases, with 14 bases left between them. This CDR3 has 16 residues. The germline V gene encodes CDR1 SGHTA and CDR2 FQGNSA. CDR3 sequence (DNA): TGTGCCAGCAGCCCAAGGCTGGGAGATAGCAATCAGCCCCAGCATTTT. Amino acid sequence: CASSPRLGDSNQPQHF.

The CDR3 region has the DNA TGCAGTGCTAGTTCCACAGGCAGGAGCTCCTATAATTCACCCCTCCACTTT. Translated: CSASSTGRSSYNSPLHF. The J gene is TRBJ1-6, the V gene TRBV20-1; possibly TRBD1 for D (5 bases). V gave up 3 bases and J gave up 0 bases, with 15 bases separating them. The V gene's germline CDR1 is DFQATT and CDR2 SNEGSKA (reference sequence). This CDR3 region has 17 residues.

This clone appeared once. The chain couples TRBV6-6 to TRBJ2-1, with TRBD2 matching 10 bases. Germline CDR1 and CDR2: MNHNY and SVGAGI (reference sequence). This CDR3 is 15 amino acids long. The junction had 7 bases not matched to a gene; V was cut back by 6 bases and J by 5 bases. The CDR3 here is CASSSTSGEHNEQFF. In DNA form, the CDR3 reads TGTGCCAGCAGCTCCACTAGCGGGGAACACAATGAGCAGTTCTTC.

A single count supports this clone. This chain uses TRBV20-1 with TRBJ2-3, with D uncertain. V lost 3 bases to trimming and J lost 6 bases, with 16 bases between them. Germline lookup yields CDR1 DFQATT and CDR2 SNEGSKA (reference sequence). This CDR3 spans 14 amino acids. In nucleotides, the CDR3 is TGCAGTGCTAGTTCGGCAGGCCTCCCCGATACGCAGTATTTT. Translating it yields CSASSAGLPDTQYF.

The chain uses TRBV4-1 and TRBJ1-2; no definite D call. The V end lost 0 bases, the J end lost 8 bases, and 19 bases lay between the germline ends. There are 16 residues in the CDR3. Looked up from germline, CDR1 is MGHRA and CDR2 is YSYEKL. In DNA, the CDR3 is TGCGCCAGCAGCCAAGATTCCGTGAGCCAATATCGAGGCTACACCTTC. Translating it yields CASSQDSVSQYRGYTF.

The rearrangement joins TRBV7-9 to TRBJ1-6, with unresolved D. Per the germline V gene, CDR1 is SEHNR and CDR2 is FQNEAQ (reference sequence). The CDR3 has 14 residues. V lost 1 base to trimming and J lost 7 bases, with 8 bases between them. The CDR3 reads CASSLGSGNSPLHF. CDR3 in DNA: TGTGCCAGCAGCTTAGGATCGGGGAATTCACCCCTCCACTTT. Variable domain in full (rest from reference TRBV7-9 and TRBJ1-6): DTGVSQNPRHKITKRGQNVTFRCDPISEHNRLYWYRQTLGQGPEFLTYFQNEAQLEKSRLLSDRFSAERPKGSFSTLEIQRTEQGDSAMYLCASSLGSGNSPLHFGNGTRLTVT.

V is TRBV29-1 and J is TRBJ2-7, with a weak D call TRBD2 (6 bases). This CDR3 spans 14 amino acids. Trimming removed 4 bases from V and 0 bases from J, with 13 bases in between. Germline lookup yields CDR1 SQVTM and CDR2 ANQGSEA. The CDR3 DNA is TGCAGCGTTGCCTCGGGAGAGAGCTCCTACGAGCAGTACTTC. It is translated as CSVASGESSYEQYF.

The genes are TRBV5-1 and TRBJ1-1, with D possibly TRBD1 on 5 matching bases. Trimming removed 3 bases at V and 6 bases at J, with 12 bases between. The CDR3 is made up of 13 amino acids. CDR1 and CDR2 (germline): SGHRS, YFSETQ. In nucleotides, the CDR3 is TGCGCCAGCAGCTCTCCTGGGACCTCTGAAGCTTTCTTT. Amino acid sequence: CASSSPGTSEAFF.

V gene TRBV2 combines with J gene TRBJ1-6, with 8 nucleotides matching TRBD1. The V segment lost 7 bases and the J segment 8 bases; nucleotides outside the gene matches: 10. This CDR3 region has 15 residues. Per the germline V gene, CDR1 is SNHLY and CDR2 is FYNNEI. The DNA of the CDR3 is TGTGCCAGCAATATACAGGGGGATGAGGATTCACCCCTCCACTTT. This codes for CASNIQGDEDSPLHF. Based on the CDR3 plus reference TRBV2 and TRBJ1-6, the full variable domain is EPEVTQTPSHQVTQMGQEVILRCVPISNHLYFYWYRQILGQKVEFLVSFYNNEISEKSEIFDDQFSVERPDGSNFTLKIRSTKLEDSAMYFCASNIQGDEDSPLHFGNGTRLTVT.